This T cell receptor beta chain emerged from a study of shared clonotypes between healthy human individuals. It was into CD45RA+ naive and CD45RA-negative memory subsets that the CD4+ cells were split. Findings and limits, study-wide: Non-shared clonotypes were found to have lower generation probabilities than the clonotypes that were shared by all four of the sorted-subset donors.

Comments on this clone: The antigen remains unidentified.

Germline-derived CDR1 and CDR2 are SGHDT and YYEEEE. The CDR3 has 14 amino acids. With 1 base removed from V and 4 bases from J, the gap between germline ends came to 10 bases. Per the original methods: Junction-only immunoSEQ sequences carried no quality scores, so filtering differed. The method was immunoSEQ multiplex PCR; TCRdb's version includes in-frame clones alone and lacks a portion of them. Clonal size and the V and J genes are those of that table, whereas D and trimming came from the DNA. The sample has 500,000 to 550,000 clones; around 96% are singletons. Input material: naive CD4+ T cells sorted from blood. The subset here: CD45RA+ positively selected. The chain links TRBV5-6 to TRBJ2-3, with TRBD2 as a possible D gene (5 bases). The receptor was derived from a woman aged 25-40 years in good health. The CDR3 reads CASSLRRWPDTQYF. The CDR3 bases are TGTGCCAGCAGCTTGAGGAGGTGGCCAGATACGCAGTATTTT. Filled out from reference TRBV5-6 and TRBJ2-3, the complete variable domain reads DAGVTQSPTHLIKTRGQQVTLRCSPKSGHDTVSWYQQALGQGPQFIFQYYEEEERQRGNFPDRFSGHQFPNYSSELNVNALLLGDSALYLCASSLRRWPDTQYFGPGTRLTVL.